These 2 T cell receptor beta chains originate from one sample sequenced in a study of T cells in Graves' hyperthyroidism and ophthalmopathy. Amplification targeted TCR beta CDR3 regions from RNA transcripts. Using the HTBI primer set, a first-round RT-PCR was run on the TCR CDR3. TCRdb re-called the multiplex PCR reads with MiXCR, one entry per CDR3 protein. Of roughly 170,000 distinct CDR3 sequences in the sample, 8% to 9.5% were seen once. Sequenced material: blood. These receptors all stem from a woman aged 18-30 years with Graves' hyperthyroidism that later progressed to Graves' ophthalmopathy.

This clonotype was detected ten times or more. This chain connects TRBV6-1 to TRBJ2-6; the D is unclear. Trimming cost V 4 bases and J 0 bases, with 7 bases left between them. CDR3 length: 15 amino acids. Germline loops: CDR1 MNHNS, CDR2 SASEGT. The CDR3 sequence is CASSGAHSGANVLTF. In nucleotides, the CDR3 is TGTGCCAGCAGTGGGGCCCACTCTGGGGCCAACGTCCTGACTTTC.

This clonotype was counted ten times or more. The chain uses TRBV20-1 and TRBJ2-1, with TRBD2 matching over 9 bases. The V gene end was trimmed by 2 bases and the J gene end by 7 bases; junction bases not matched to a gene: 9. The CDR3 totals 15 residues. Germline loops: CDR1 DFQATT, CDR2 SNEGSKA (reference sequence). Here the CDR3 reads CSARKAGGRGNEQFF. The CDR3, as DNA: TGCAGTGCTAGAAAAGCGGGGGGCAGGGGGAATGAGCAGTTCTTC.